The 7 T cell receptor beta chains below were found in one sample sequenced in a study of cytomegalovirus exposure and HLA in healthy donors. PCR used 60 Vbeta primers and 13 Jbeta primers. Libraries were prepared by immunoSEQ multiplex PCR; TCRdb keeps only in-frame clonotypes and omits some of them. The sample includes 120,000 or so clones, 80% of them seen just once. The sequenced sample consisted of PBMCs. These receptors all stem from a man aged 35-49 years in good health and CMV-seronegative.

This clone was seen only a few times. This sequence joins TRBV19 and TRBJ1-5, with D tentatively TRBD1 (5 bases). V was pared by 6 bases and J by 1 base, with 16 bases between. The CDR3 runs 16 residues. In germline, CDR1 is LNHDA, CDR2 SQIVND (reference sequence). The CDR3 DNA reads as TGTGCCAGTAGGTGGGGGGAGGGTTTGAGCAATCAGCCCCAGCATTTT. It encodes CASRWGEGLSNQPQHF. The variable domain in full, with the rest retrieved from reference TRBV19 and TRBJ1-5, is DGGITQSPKYLFRKEGQNVTLSCEQNLNHDAMYWYRQDPGQGLRLIYYSQIVNDFQKGDIAEGYSVSREKKESFPLTVTSAQKNPTAFYLCASRWGEGLSNQPQHFGDGTRLSIL.

This sequence joins TRBV9 and TRBJ2-7; the D gene is possibly TRBD2 (5 bases). Trimming took off 0 bases at V and 6 bases at J, with 13 bases between the two ends. The germline gives CDR1 SGDLS, CDR2 YYNGEE. The CDR3 length is 14 residues. The CDR3 nucleotides are TGTGCCAGCAGCGTAGGGACGGAGGTCGGCGAGCAGTACTTC. This encodes CASSVGTEVGEQYF.

The chain recombines TRBV2 with TRBJ2-3; 9 nucleotides align to TRBD2. The junction had 17 bases not matched to a gene; V was cut back by 8 bases and J by 2 bases. The CDR3 consists of 18 residues. Per the germline V gene, CDR1 is SNHLY and CDR2 is FYNNEI. The CDR3 bases are TGTGCCAGCGAGGAAACAGGGGCTAGCGGGATCTTCACAGATACGCAGTATTTT. Its translation is CASEETGASGIFTDTQYF. Filled out from reference TRBV2 and TRBJ2-3, the complete variable domain reads EPEVTQTPSHQVTQMGQEVILRCVPISNHLYFYWYRQILGQKVEFLVSFYNNEISEKSEIFDDQFSVERPDGSNFTLKIRSTKLEDSAMYFCASEETGASGIFTDTQYFGPGTRLTVL.

The chain joins TRBV1 to TRBJ2-7; the table assigns TRBD2, which was not confirmed against the DNA. TRBV1 is recorded as a pseudogene. CDR3 length: 15 residues. CDR3 nucleotides: TGCACCAGCAGCCAAGCTGCCTACCAATCCTACGAGCAGTACTTC. It translates to CTSSQAAYQSYEQYF.

The rearrangement joins TRBV4-1 to TRBJ2-7, with 10 bases aligning to TRBD1. This CDR3 is 14 amino acids long. With V trimmed by 1 base and J by 6 bases, 3 bases remained unmatched. CDR1 and CDR2 (germline): MGHRA, YSYEKL. The CDR3 sequence: CASSQGTGGAEQYF. The CDR3 nucleotides read TGCGCCAGCAGCCAAGGGACAGGGGGTGCCGAGCAGTACTTC.

For this clone: Other DNA sequences in this sample translate to the same CDR3. This rearrangement joins TRBV7-8 to TRBJ1-4, with a tentative D call TRBD1 (5 bases). CDR3 length: 14 residues. Trimming took 3 bases from V and 7 from J, leaving 12 bases between them. Germline CDR1 reads SGHVS; CDR2 reads FQNEAQ. In DNA, the CDR3 is TGTGCCAGCAGCTTGGGGCAGGGCGGTGAAAAACTGTTTTTT. It yields the protein CASSLGQGGEKLFF.

The chain combines TRBV29-1 with TRBJ1-5; 8 bases match TRBD1. J gave up 5 bases and V 6 bases, and 6 bases lay outside the gene matches. The germline V gene encodes CDR1 SQVTM and CDR2 ANQGSEA. The CDR3 consists of 13 residues. The DNA for the CDR3 is TGCAGCGTAAGAACAGGGGGGGATCAGCCCCAGCATTTT. Amino acid sequence: CSVRTGGDQPQHF.